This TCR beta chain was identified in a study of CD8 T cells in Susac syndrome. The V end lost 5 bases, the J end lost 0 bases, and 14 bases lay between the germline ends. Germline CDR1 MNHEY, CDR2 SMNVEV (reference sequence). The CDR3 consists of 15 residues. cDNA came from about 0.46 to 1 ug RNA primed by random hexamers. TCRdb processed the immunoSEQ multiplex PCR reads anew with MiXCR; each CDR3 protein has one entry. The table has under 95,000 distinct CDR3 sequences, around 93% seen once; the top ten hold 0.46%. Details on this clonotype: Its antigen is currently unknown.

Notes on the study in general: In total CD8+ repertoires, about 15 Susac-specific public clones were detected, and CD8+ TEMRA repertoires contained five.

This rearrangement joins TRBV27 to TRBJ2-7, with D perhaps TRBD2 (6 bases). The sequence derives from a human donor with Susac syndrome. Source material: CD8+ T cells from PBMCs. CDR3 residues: CASSPATSSSYEQYF. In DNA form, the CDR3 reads TGTGCCAGCAGTCCCGCTACTAGCAGCTCCTACGAGCAGTACTTC.